This T cell receptor (beta chain) derives from a study of T-cell memory formation after mild COVID-19. Across the study: The study found TCR clusters largely donor specific. Study-wide results and limits: Confirmation was lacking for SARS-CoV-2 specificity of second-wave clones that peaked on day 37. Memory sampled before infection contained some responding clones, suggesting cross-reactive memory joined.

Using its own MiXCR run on the 5' RACE reads, TCRdb lists one record per CDR3 protein. The sample lists some 330,000 distinct CDR3 sequences; 20% to 25% were seen once. Details on this clonotype: Its antigen is unidentified.

The CDR3 is 18 residues long. Germline lookup yields CDR1 KGHDR and CDR2 SFDVKD. V shed 5 bases and J 5 bases; nucleotides not matched to a gene: 13. The chain is built from TRBV24-1 and TRBJ2-3; 12 nucleotides align to TRBD1. Sequences were obtained from PBMCs or a T cell subset sorted from them (not recorded which). This receptor was obtained from an adult woman who had mild COVID-19 (a few samples of this study predate the infection). Cell type and time point are not known. CDR3 DNA: TGTGCCACCAGTGGTACCGGGACAGGGGGCTTTTTTGGAGATACGCAGTATTTT. This translates into CATSGTGTGGFFGDTQYF.